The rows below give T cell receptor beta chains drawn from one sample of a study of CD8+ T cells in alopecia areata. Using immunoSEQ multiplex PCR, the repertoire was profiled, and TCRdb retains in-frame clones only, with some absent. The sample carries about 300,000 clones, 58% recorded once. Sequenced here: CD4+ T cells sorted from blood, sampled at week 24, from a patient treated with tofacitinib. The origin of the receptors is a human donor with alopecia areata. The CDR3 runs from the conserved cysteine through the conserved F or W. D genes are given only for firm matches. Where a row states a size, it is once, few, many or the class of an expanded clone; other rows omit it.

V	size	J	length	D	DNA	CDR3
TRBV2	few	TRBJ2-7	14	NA	TGTGCCAGCGAACCAACTGGACAGACCTACGAGCAGTACTTC	CASEPTGQTYEQYF
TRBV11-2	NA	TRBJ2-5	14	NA	TGTGCCAGCAGCTTAATGGGGGAGGAGGAGACCCAGTACTTC	CASSLMGEEETQYF
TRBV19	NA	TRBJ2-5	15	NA	TGTGCCAGTAGTTCGCAGGGTGTTGGGGTAGAGACCCAGTACTTC	CASSSQGVGVETQYF
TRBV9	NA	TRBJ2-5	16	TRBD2	TGTGCCAGCAGCGTAGGGACCTCGGGGGGGCAAGAGGCCCAGTACTTC	CASSVGTSGGQEAQYF
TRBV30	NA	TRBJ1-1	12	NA	TGTGCCTGGAGAAGAACAGGGAAAATAGCTTTCTTT	CAWRRTGKIAFF
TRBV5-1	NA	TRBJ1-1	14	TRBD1	TGCGCCAGCAACAAAGGGACAGGGAGCACTGAAGCTTTCTTT	CASNKGTGSTEAFF
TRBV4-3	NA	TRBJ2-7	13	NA	TGCGCCAGCAGCCAAGAGCCTGGAGGAGAGCAGTACTTC	CASSQEPGGEQYF
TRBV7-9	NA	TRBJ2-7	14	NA	TGTGCCAGCAGCTTAGCGATAGTAGGGGGCGAGCAGTACTTC	CASSLAIVGGEQYF
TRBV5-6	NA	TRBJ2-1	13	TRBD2	TGTGCCAGCAGCGTCACTAGCGCCCATGAGCAGTTCTTC	CASSVTSAHEQFF
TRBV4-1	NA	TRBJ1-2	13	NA	TGCGCCAGCAGCCAAGACCGGGGGTCTGGCTACACCTTC	CASSQDRGSGYTF
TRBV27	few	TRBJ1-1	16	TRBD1	TGTGCCAGCATCGGGACAGGGGGGACCATGAACACTGAAGCTTTCTTT	CASIGTGGTMNTEAFF
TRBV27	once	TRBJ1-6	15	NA	TGTGCCAGCAGTTACATGGGGTCCTATAATTCACCCCTCCACTTT	CASSYMGSYNSPLHF
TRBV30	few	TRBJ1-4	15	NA	TGTGCCTGGAGCCCCAGTGGTACAAGTAGGGAAAAACTGTTTTTT	CAWSPSGTSREKLFF
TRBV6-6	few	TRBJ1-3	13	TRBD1	TGTGCCGCAGGGGGGGACTCTGGAAACACCATATATTTT	CAAGGDSGNTIYF
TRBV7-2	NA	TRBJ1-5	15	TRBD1	TGTGCCAGCAGCCCCGGACAGGGGAGAGGTCAGCCCCAGCATTTT	CASSPGQGRGQPQHF
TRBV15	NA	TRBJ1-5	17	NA	TGTGCCACCAGCCGTTACCGGACAGCTTATAGCAATCAGCCCCAGCATTTT	CATSRYRTAYSNQPQHF
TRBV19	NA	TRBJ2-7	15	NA	TGTGCCAGTAGTCCCAGAGGGGTACTCAACCAGAGGCAGTACTTC	CASSPRGVLNQRQYF